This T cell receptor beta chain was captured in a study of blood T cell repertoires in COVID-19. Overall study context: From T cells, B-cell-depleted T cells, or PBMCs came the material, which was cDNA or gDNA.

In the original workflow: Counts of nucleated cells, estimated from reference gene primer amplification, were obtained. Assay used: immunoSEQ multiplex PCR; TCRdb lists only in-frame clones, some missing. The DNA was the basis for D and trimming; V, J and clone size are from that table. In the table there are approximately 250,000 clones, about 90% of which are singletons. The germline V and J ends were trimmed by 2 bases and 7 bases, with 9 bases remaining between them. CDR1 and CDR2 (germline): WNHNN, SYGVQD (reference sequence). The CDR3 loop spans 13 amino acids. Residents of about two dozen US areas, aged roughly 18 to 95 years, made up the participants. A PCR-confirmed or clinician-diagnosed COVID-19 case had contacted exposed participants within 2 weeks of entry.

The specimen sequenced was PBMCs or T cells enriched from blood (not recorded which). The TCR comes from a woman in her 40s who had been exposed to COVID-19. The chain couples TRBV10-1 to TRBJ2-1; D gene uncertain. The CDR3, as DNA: TGCGCCAGCAGTGAGCGGCTCAGGAATGAGCAGTTCTTC. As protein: CASSERLRNEQFF.